This TCR beta chain was sequenced during a study of beta chain features in type 1 diabetes. Study observations and caveats: Shorter TCRB CDR3s, moderately but significantly so, marked every one of the four CD4+ subsets in Type 1 diabetes patients. Cells that show high TCR expression could be over-represented by cDNA sequencing.

cDNA synthesis used the whole RNA isolate, giving expressed TCRB sequences. There were millions of reads on average in the naive, central memory and regulatory T cell samples. Method: immunoSEQ multiplex PCR; TCRdb's copy keeps in-frame clones and lacks some. The repertoire holds about 120,000 clones, with 17% as singletons. Sorting based on CD45RO/CCR7/CD25/CD127/CD95/CD27 separated CD4+ naive, central memory, regulatory and stem cell-like memory cells. This clone has only a few counts. Its specificity is not known. Per the germline V gene, CDR1 is SEHNR and CDR2 is FQNEAQ (reference sequence). Trimming at V came to 4 bases and at J to 0 bases, leaving 8 bases not matched to a gene. This CDR3 has 17 residues.

Source material: central memory CD4+ T cells from blood. This receptor was taken from a man aged 18 to 29 with type 1 diabetes. The rearrangement joins TRBV7-9 to TRBJ2-3, with 9 positions matching TRBD2. In DNA, the CDR3 is TGTGCCAGCAGCTCGTTAAGCAGCGGGGGGAGCACAGATACGCAGTATTTT. This gives the protein CASSSLSSGGSTDTQYF.